One and the same sample provided the 17 T cell receptor beta chains below, sequenced in a study of CD8 T cells in ankylosing spondylitis. Points from the study as a whole: A TCR beta motif of fewer than ten highly homologous variants seemed to mark ankylosing spondylitis blood.

TCRdb re-derived calls from the 5' RACE reads in MiXCR, one entry per CDR3 protein. The repertoire holds more than 250,000 distinct CDR3 sequences, roughly 8% seen once, with about 14% in the top ten. No antigen has been identified for these receptors. Sequences were obtained from blood, either unsorted or a sorted T cell fraction (not recorded which). The receptors originated from a male donor with ankylosing spondylitis.

At least ten counts were recorded for this clonotype. This chain uses TRBV27 with TRBJ2-1; 13 nucleotides match TRBD2. The CDR3 length is 17 residues. Looked up from germline, CDR1 is MNHEY and CDR2 is SMNVEV (reference sequence). The trim removed 7 bases at V and 12 bases at J, leaving 18 bases unmatched. CDR3 residues: CASTPFARGLAGAGQFF. CDR3 in DNA: TGTGCCAGCACCCCATTCGCCCGAGGACTAGCGGGAGCGGGGCAGTTCTTC.

V gene TRBV11-1 combines with J gene TRBJ1-1; D remains ambiguous. From germline, CDR1 is SGHAT and CDR2 FQDESV (reference sequence). V gave up 5 bases and J gave up 11 bases, with 15 bases separating them. CDR3 length: 12 amino acids. The CDR3 DNA sequence: TGTGCCAGCAGCGCCCGGTCCGGTTTCGCTTTCTTT. Amino acids: CASSARSGFAFF.

V is TRBV28 and J is TRBJ2-7; 11 bases match TRBD2. The CDR3 sequence is 14 residues long. Trimming cost V 6 bases and J 6 bases; bases outside gene matches: 7. Per the germline V gene, CDR1 is MDHEN and CDR2 is SYDVKM. Here the CDR3 reads CASSPTSGISEQYF. DNA for the CDR3: TGTGCCAGCAGCCCGACTAGCGGGATCTCCGAGCAGTACTTC.

The V and J genes are TRBV20-1 and TRBJ1-1; no firm D call. CDR1 DFQATT and CDR2 SNEGSKA come from the germline V gene (reference sequence). The CDR3 is 13 amino acids. V was trimmed by 0 bases and J by 3 bases, leaving 8 bases between them. CDR3 protein: CSARDGLDTEAFF. The CDR3 nucleotides are TGCAGTGCTAGAGATGGCCTGGACACTGAAGCTTTCTTT.

The chain combines TRBV30 with TRBJ2-7, with 7 bases identical to TRBD2. The CDR3 length is 13 residues. With 2 bases clipped from V and 2 bases from J, the junction kept 3 bases outside the gene matches. The germline gives CDR1 GTSNPN, CDR2 SVGIG (reference sequence). DNA for the CDR3: TGTGCCTGGAGTAGCGGGATTACCTACGAGCAGTACTTC. Its protein product is CAWSSGITYEQYF. Complete variable domain (other parts from reference TRBV30 and TRBJ2-7): SQTIHQWPATLVQPVGSPLSLECTVEGTSNPNLYWYRQAAGRGLQLLFYSVGIGQISSEVPQNLSASRPQDRQFILSSKKLLLSDSGFYLCAWSSGITYEQYFGPGTRLTVT.

CDR3 coding DNA: TGTGCCAGCAGCCCCATTTATACGACTAGCGGAACAGATACGCAGTATTTT. Protein: CASSPIYTTSGTDTQYF. V gene TRBV27 combines with J gene TRBJ2-3; 9 bases align to TRBD2. In germline, CDR1 is MNHEY, CDR2 SMNVEV (reference sequence). The CDR3 runs to 17 residues. Trimming took 6 bases from V and 3 from J; bases not matched to a gene: 13.

This chain links TRBV28 with TRBJ2-7; D unresolved. CDR1 is MDHEN and CDR2 is SYDVKM in the germline V gene. V was cut by 5 bases and J by 0 bases, with 11 bases left in between. The CDR3 runs 14 residues. CDR3 sequence reads: CASSHDTGSYEQYF. As DNA, the CDR3 is TGTGCCAGCAGTCACGACACCGGCTCCTACGAGCAGTACTTC.

In this sample, this clonotype turned up a few times. The genes are TRBV28 and TRBJ2-2; tentatively, D is TRBD1 (6 bases). Looked up from germline, CDR1 is MDHEN and CDR2 is SYDVKM. V shed 8 bases and J shed 7 bases, with 26 bases lying between them. The CDR3 runs to 17 residues. CDR3 in DNA: TGTGCCAGCGGTAAACCTCCTTGGACAGTCTATGGCGGGGAGCTGTTTTTT. It is translated as CASGKPPWTVYGGELFF.

This clonotype was detected a few times. V is TRBV12-3 or TRBV12-4 and J is TRBJ2-7, with D perhaps matching TRBD2 (5 bases). V lost 2 bases, J lost 4 bases, and 9 bases lay in between. This CDR3 has 13 residues. This CDR3 is CASSLFGEYEQYF. DNA of the CDR3: TGTGCCAGCAGTTTATTCGGGGAGTACGAGCAGTACTTC.

This chain connects TRBV4-1 to TRBJ2-1; weak D call: TRBD2 (6 bases). Trimming took off 0 bases at V and 9 bases at J, with 21 bases between the two ends. The CDR3 spans 17 residues. Germline loops: CDR1 MGHRA, CDR2 YSYEKL. The CDR3 bases are TGCGCCAGCAGCCAAGACGATCAGACGGGAGAGAATATTGAGCAGTTCTTC. Translating it yields CASSQDDQTGENIEQFF.

The rearrangement joins TRBV5-1 to TRBJ2-7; a weak D match, TRBD1 (6 bases). V was clipped by 2 bases and J by 0 bases, with 21 bases between them. CDR3 length equals 18 residues. Germline-derived CDR1 and CDR2 are SGHRS and YFSETQ. Written as DNA, the CDR3 is TGCGCCAGCAGCTTAGTTCAGGGGTCATGGATAAACTCCTACGAGCAGTACTTC. Amino acid sequence: CASSLVQGSWINSYEQYF. Based on the CDR3 plus reference TRBV5-1 and TRBJ2-7, the full variable domain is KAGVTQTPRYLIKTRGQQVTLSCSPISGHRSVSWYQQTPGQGLQFLFEYFSETQRNKGNFPGRFSGRQFSNSRSEMNVSTLELGDSALYLCASSLVQGSWINSYEQYFGPGTRLTVT.

The gene calls are TRBV7-8 and TRBJ1-5; perhaps TRBD1 as D (6 bases). Germline V lookup: CDR1 SGHVS, CDR2 FQNEAQ. The CDR3 length is 17 residues. Trimming pared 2 bases from V and 2 bases from J, leaving 16 bases between. This CDR3 is CASSLKGGGPGNQPQHF. The CDR3 nucleotides read TGTGCCAGCAGCTTAAAGGGGGGAGGGCCGGGCAATCAGCCCCAGCATTTT.

This clonotype was detected ten times or more. V is TRBV7-9 and J is TRBJ2-1; unclear D gene. The ends were cut back, 1 base at V and 2 bases at J, with 9 bases in the middle. The length of the CDR3 is 15 residues. The germline gives CDR1 SEHNR, CDR2 FQNEAQ (reference sequence). DNA of the CDR3: TGTGCCAGCAGCTTAGTAAAGGGAACCTACAATGAGCAGTTCTTC. Translated, it gives CASSLVKGTYNEQFF.

This clonotype was detected only a few times. This chain joins TRBV11-3 and TRBJ1-2; a weak D match, TRBD1 (5 bases). Germline loops: CDR1 SGHNT, CDR2 YENEEA. Trimming removed 4 bases from V and 7 bases from J, with 19 bases in between. The CDR3 is 15 residues long. This CDR3 reads CASSSTGPRRGGYTF. The CDR3 bases are TGTGCCAGCAGCTCCACCGGGCCAAGAAGGGGTGGCTACACCTTC.

This clonotype was counted only a few times. The chain has TRBV12-3 or TRBV12-4 and TRBJ1-5; the D is unclear. The V end lost 2 bases, the J end lost 3 bases, and 11 bases lay between the germline ends. CDR3 length equals 15 residues. The CDR3 sequence: CASSLKGVSNQPQHF. The CDR3 DNA reads as TGTGCCAGCAGTTTAAAAGGTGTATCCAATCAGCCCCAGCATTTT.

There are a few counts of this clonotype. This chain uses TRBV24-1 with TRBJ2-2; a possible D gene is TRBD1 (6 bases). V was pared by 4 bases and J by 7 bases, with 18 bases between. CDR1 is KGHDR, CDR2 SFDVKD, per germline. The CDR3 totals 16 residues. CDR3 bases: TGTGCCACCAGTGAACCCGGGACACCGTCGGACGGGGAGCTGTTTTTT. This sequence encodes CATSEPGTPSDGELFF.

This clonotype was seen only a few times. The V and J genes are TRBV5-1 and TRBJ2-1, with 9 bases identical to TRBD1. The CDR3 length is 14 residues. Trimming cost V 5 bases and J 5 bases; bases outside gene matches: 5. Germline CDR1 SGHRS, CDR2 YFSETQ. The chain's CDR3 is CASRAGTGNNEQFF. For the CDR3, the DNA is TGCGCCAGCAGGGCCGGGACAGGGAACAATGAGCAGTTCTTC.